This is a list of T cell receptor beta chains from one sample in a study of graft-versus-host responses after intestinal transplantation. TCRdb's copy holds only in-frame clones and misses some; the assay was immunoSEQ multiplex PCR. The sample has 100,000 or so clones, approximately 90% seen once. Their target antigens are unknown. Sequenced here: unstimulated CD4+ T cells sorted from spleen or lymph node cells, sampled before intestinal transplant. The receptors were gathered from a human donor who received an intestinal transplant. Each CDR3 is given without its conserved first and last residue. Not every row has a clone size; where given, it reads once, few, many or a size class.

len	abundance	v_gene	j_gene	CDR3aa
12	NA	TRBV27	TRBJ1-6	ASSFRTGNSPLH
16	NA	TRBV7-8	TRBJ1-1	ASSLRVSLDRDNTEAF
12	NA	TRBV4-2	TRBJ1-2	ASSPTGGDYGYT
15	NA	TRBV5-1	TRBJ1-2	ASSLGTEKLLNYGYT
15	NA	TRBV7-2	TRBJ2-6	ASSSRDRLSGANVLT
12	few	TRBV15	TRBJ2-7	ATSSGLAGREQY
13	NA	TRBV7-2	TRBJ2-3	ASSFGGGAADTQY
11	NA	TRBV18	TRBJ2-7	ASSPAGSYEQY
13	NA	TRBV4-2	TRBJ1-5	ASSQDRSGHQPQH
12	NA	TRBV14	TRBJ2-2	ASSPTAVPGELF
9	NA	TRBV20-1	TRBJ1-5	SGMTGEPQH
9	few	TRBV30	TRBJ2-4	AWNYRSIQY
12	NA	TRBV30	TRBJ1-6	AWILGGANSPLH